The 15 T cell receptor beta chains listed next were all sequenced from one sample in a study of blood T cell repertoires in COVID-19. Profiled with immunoSEQ multiplex PCR; TCRdb holds only in-frame clones, not every one. The sample includes some 200,000 clones, about nine tenths seen only once; the top ten take 2% to 2.5%. The sequencing sample was made of PBMCs or T cells enriched from blood (not recorded which). These receptors were obtained from a woman in her thirties who had recovered from COVID-19.

This CDR3 reads CASSLRTSTDTQYF. CDR3 bases: TGTGCCAGCAGCTTACGGACTAGCACAGATACGCAGTATTTT. The chain is built from TRBV5-6 and TRBJ2-3; a weak D match, TRBD2 (5 bases). Germline CDR1 is SGHDT and CDR2 is YYEEEE. Trimming cost V 2 bases and J 0 bases, with 7 bases left between them. The CDR3 contains 14 residues.

The CDR3 coding sequence is TGTGCCATCAGTGTTGGGGGGGGCCGGGCCACTGAAGCTTTCTTT. This encodes CAISVGGGRATEAFF. The rearrangement joins TRBV10-3 to TRBJ1-1; possibly TRBD1 for D (6 bases). Trimming left V 4 bases short and J 4 bases short, with 16 bases between. Germline loops: CDR1 ENHRY, CDR2 SYGVKD. The CDR3 spans 15 residues.

The V and J genes are TRBV13 and TRBJ1-4; 10 nucleotides line up with TRBD1. The CDR3 runs to 16 residues. V lost 5 bases, J lost 0 bases, and 3 bases stayed unmatched. CDR1 and CDR2 (germline): PRHDT, FYEKMQ (reference sequence). CDR3 region: CASSQDRGATNEKLFF. The CDR3, as DNA: TGTGCCAGCAGCCAGGACAGGGGGGCAACTAATGAAAAACTGTTTTTT.

This chain links TRBV14 with TRBJ2-7, with TRBD2 matching over 11 bases. The CDR3 covers 16 residues. V shed 5 bases and J 2 bases; nucleotides not matched to a gene: 8. Germline CDR1 and CDR2: SGHDN and FVKESK. DNA for the CDR3: TGTGCCAGCAGCTCCGACCATAGCGGGAGGGCCTACGAGCAGTACTTC. Its translation is CASSSDHSGRAYEQYF.

The V gene is TRBV9, the J gene TRBJ2-7; a possible D gene is TRBD2 (6 bases). The CDR3 consists of 15 residues. The germline V gene has CDR1 SGDLS and CDR2 YYNGEE. Trimming pared 4 bases from V and 0 bases from J, leaving 14 bases between. CDR3 sequence (DNA): TGTGCCAGCAGCCCACTAGCCGAAATCTCCTACGAGCAGTACTTC. Its protein is CASSPLAEISYEQYF.

This clone was detected once. The chain joins TRBV30 to TRBJ1-1; D remains ambiguous. This CDR3 is built from 11 residues. V was pared by 3 bases and J by 1 base, with 3 bases between. CDR1 GTSNPN and CDR2 SVGIG come from the germline V gene (reference sequence). CDR3 loop: CAWSRNTEAFF. Here the CDR3 DNA reads TGTGCCTGGAGCCGGAACACTGAAGCTTTCTTT.

The V gene is TRBV4-3, the J gene TRBJ1-1; tentatively, D is TRBD1 (6 bases). Germline CDR1 and CDR2: LGHNA and YSLEER. Trimming left V 0 bases short and J 0 bases short, with 14 bases between. The CDR3 loop spans 17 amino acids. CDR3 in amino acids: CASSQDLGQSMNTEAFF. The DNA of the CDR3 is TGCGCCAGCAGCCAAGATCTGGGACAATCCATGAACACTGAAGCTTTCTTT.

The chain joins TRBV5-1 to TRBJ2-7, with D perhaps matching TRBD1 (6 bases). CDR1 is SGHRS and CDR2 is YFSETQ in the germline V gene. The V end lost 6 bases, the J end lost 1 base, and 14 bases lay between the germline ends. The CDR3 is made up of 14 amino acids. CDR3 protein: CASNPPGQSYEQYF. The CDR3 bases are TGCGCCAGCAACCCACCTGGACAGTCCTACGAGCAGTACTTC.

The CDR3: CASSLDRTLLNTIYF. CDR3 nucleotide sequence: TGCGCCAGCAGCTTGGATCGGACACTCCTAAACACCATATATTTT. The gene calls are TRBV5-1 and TRBJ1-3; D possibly corresponds to TRBD1 (5 bases). CDR1 SGHRS and CDR2 YFSETQ come from the germline V gene. V lost 0 bases, J lost 6 bases, and 13 bases lay in between. CDR3 length: 15 residues.

This rearrangement joins TRBV5-1 to TRBJ2-1, with 12 bases identical to TRBD2. Trimming cost V 2 bases and J 9 bases; bases outside gene matches: 6. In germline, CDR1 is SGHRS, CDR2 YFSETQ. The CDR3 runs to 15 residues. The CDR3 DNA follows: TGCGCCAGCAGCTTCACGACTAGCGGGGGTGTTGAGCAGTTCTTC. This sequence encodes CASSFTTSGGVEQFF. Supplemented by reference TRBV5-1 and TRBJ2-1, the full variable domain reads KAGVTQTPRYLIKTRGQQVTLSCSPISGHRSVSWYQQTPGQGLQFLFEYFSETQRNKGNFPGRFSGRQFSNSRSEMNVSTLELGDSALYLCASSFTTSGGVEQFFGPGTRLTVL.

The chain couples TRBV7-2 to TRBJ2-1, with TRBD2 matching over 12 bases. The CDR3 spans 15 residues. Germline CDR1 and CDR2: SGHTA and FQGNSA. After removal of 4 bases from V and 5 bases from J, the junction contained 3 bases not matched to a gene. CDR3 in DNA: TGTGCCAGCAGCTCCGGACTAGCGGGAAACAATGAGCAGTTCTTC. Protein: CASSSGLAGNNEQFF.

This sequence joins TRBV27 and TRBJ2-7; tentative D call: TRBD1 (6 bases). Trimming took off 5 bases at V and 5 bases at J, with 13 bases between the two ends. Germline V gene sequence: CDR1 MNHEY, CDR2 SMNVEV (reference sequence). The CDR3 length is 13 residues. DNA of the CDR3: TGTGCCAGCAGTCCAAACAGGGTCCACGAGCAGTACTTC. Its translation is CASSPNRVHEQYF.

The DNA of the CDR3 is TGTGCTAGTGGTTTGGCCGGGACTAGCGGGAGAGGGGATGAGCAGTTCTTC. Encoded protein: CASGLAGTSGRGDEQFF. The V and J genes are TRBV12-5 and TRBJ2-1, with 14 positions matching TRBD2. CDR1 is LGHNT, CDR2 FRNRAP, per germline. Germline trimming cut 1 base from V and 8 bases from J; bases unmatched to any gene: 7. The CDR3 consists of 17 residues.

The chain links TRBV19 to TRBJ1-6; unclear D gene. CDR1 LNHDA and CDR2 SQIVND come from the germline V gene (reference sequence). The CDR3 consists of 16 residues. V was clipped by 4 bases and J by 7 bases, with 17 bases between them. CDR3 coding DNA: TGTGCCAGTAGTACCCGACAATTCCTCTTCAATTCACCCCTCCACTTT. Translation: CASSTRQFLFNSPLHF.

The chain combines TRBV3-1 (or the pseudogene TRBV3-2) with TRBJ2-1, with D possibly being TRBD1 (6 bases). Looked up from germline, CDR1 is LGHDT and CDR2 is YNNKEL (reference sequence). The CDR3 is made up of 16 amino acids. Between the trimmed V and J ends, which lost 3 bases and 0 bases, there was a span of 12 bases. CDR3 coding DNA: TGTGCCAGCAGCCAGGACAGCAAGAGCTCCTACAATGAGCAGTTCTTC. Its translation: CASSQDSKSSYNEQFF.